The source of this T cell receptor (beta chain) is a study of human T cells and chemical hapten exposure. Study at large: Patients had diphenylcyclopropenone applied to the scalp weekly throughout the approximately 22-week study. Chiefly female patients presented with alopecia areata, totalis or universalis.

The V segment lost 1 base and the J segment 2 bases; nucleotides outside the gene matches: 6. Germline V lookup: CDR1 LGHDT, CDR2 YNNKEL (reference sequence). The CDR3 covers 16 residues. Time point: patch test 3, about 24 weeks after DPC sensitization. Treatment reported: therapeutic diphenylcyclopropenone sensitization with weekly scalp DPC. Regarding this clonotype: Its antigen is unidentified.

Each CDR3 protein is one row after TCRdb ran MiXCR on the RACE reads. The sample has approximately 97,000 distinct CDR3 sequences, less than 35% seen once. General study findings and limits: Significantly more large CDR3 similarity clusters were formed by expanded TCRs than by controls.

J is TRBJ2-7 and V is TRBV3-1; TRBD2 matches at 9 bases. This clonotype originated in a man aged 40-49 years with alopecia areata. Some clones in this sample may be carry-over from other donors' samples. Sequencing used whole blood, obtained in connection with sensitization to the hapten diphenylcyclopropenone (DPC). This CDR3 reads CASSQGNEREAYEQYF. CDR3 in DNA: TGTGCCAGCAGCCAAGGTAACGAGCGGGAGGCCTACGAGCAGTACTTC.